The 10 T cell receptor beta chains in this list originate from one sample, sequenced in a study of cytomegalovirus exposure and HLA in healthy donors. The assay was immunoSEQ multiplex PCR, and TCRdb's table has in-frame clones only and misses some. This repertoire shows more than 95,000 clones, around 88% found once; its top ten account for around 2%. Sequencing was performed on PBMCs. These receptors all come from a young man in good health and CMV-seronegative.

This chain uses TRBV5-6 with TRBJ1-2; no clear D gene. Germline loops: CDR1 SGHDT, CDR2 YYEEEE. Trimming stripped 1 base from V and 4 bases from J, with 11 bases between. The CDR3 length is 14 residues. The CDR3 nucleotides are TGTGCCAGCAGCTTGTGGGTGGGAGTCTATGGCTACACCTTC. It codes for CASSLWVGVYGYTF.

This CDR3 is CASSTGTEIHTQYF. In DNA form, the CDR3 reads TGTGCCAGCAGCACCGGGACAGAAATACATACGCAGTATTTT. The chain uses TRBV13 and TRBJ2-3; 7 bases match TRBD1. The CDR3 runs to 14 residues. Germline loops: CDR1 PRHDT, CDR2 FYEKMQ (reference sequence). J gave up 7 bases and V 5 bases, and 9 bases lay outside the gene matches.

CDR3 bases: TGTGCCAGCACCCCCCGACAGAACACCGGGGAGCTGTTTTTT. Its protein product is CASTPRQNTGELFF. The chain couples TRBV2 to TRBJ2-2; no clear D gene. This CDR3 spans 14 amino acids. Germline V gene data show CDR1 as SNHLY and CDR2 as FYNNEI. V was pared by 7 bases and J by 1 base, with 10 bases between.

This rearrangement joins TRBV6-4 to TRBJ2-3; the match to TRBD2 covers 9 bases. Germline V gene sequence: CDR1 MRHNA, CDR2 SNTAGT. V was pared by 6 bases and J by 4 bases, with 8 bases of the junction left unmatched. The length of the CDR3 is 15 residues. This CDR3 reads CASSPAGGTPDTQYF. Here the CDR3 DNA reads TGTGCCAGCAGCCCAGCGGGAGGAACACCAGATACGCAGTATTTT.

This chain joins TRBV4-1 and TRBJ2-3; D might be TRBD2 (5 bases). Trimming left V 1 base short and J 2 bases short, with 16 bases between. The V gene's germline CDR1 is MGHRA and CDR2 YSYEKL. The CDR3 is made up of 17 amino acids. In nucleotides, the CDR3 is TGCGCCAGCAGCCAAGGCTACGAGACTACTTACACAGATACGCAGTATTTT. This sequence encodes CASSQGYETTYTDTQYF.

The chain joins TRBV2 to TRBJ1-2, with TRBD1 matching 8 bases. The V segment lost 3 bases and the J segment 7 bases; nucleotides outside the gene matches: 13. CDR1 and CDR2 from the germline V gene are SNHLY and FYNNEI. The CDR3 length is 16 residues. The DNA for the CDR3 is TGTGCCAGCAGTGATACTTTAGGGACAGGAATAGGTGGCTACACCTTC. It encodes CASSDTLGTGIGGYTF.

This clone was detected once. The rearrangement links TRBV30 to TRBJ1-2; D not certain. Deletions cut 5 bases from V and 1 base from J, with 20 bases between. Germline CDR1 is GTSNPN and CDR2 is SVGIG (reference sequence). CDR3 length: 16 amino acids. In DNA, the CDR3 is TGTGCCTGGCGTCATACCCGGGGAGTTGGTAACTATGGCTACACCTTC. This encodes CAWRHTRGVGNYGYTF.

CDR3 loop: CASASRAGTEAFF. The CDR3, as DNA: TGTGCCAGCGCAAGTAGGGCGGGTACTGAAGCTTTCTTT. The rearrangement links TRBV6-4 to TRBJ1-1; D is ambiguous. The CDR3 extends over 13 amino acids. The ends were cut back, 8 bases at V and 5 bases at J, with 15 bases in the middle. Germline V CDR1 and CDR2: MRHNA, SNTAGT.

In DNA, the CDR3 is TGTGCCAGCAGAGGGACAGGCGCTAATCCTTATGGCTACACCTTC. Amino acid sequence: CASRGTGANPYGYTF. The chain links TRBV6-6 to TRBJ1-2; 8 nucleotides align to TRBD1. The CDR3 has 15 residues. CDR1 is MNHNY, CDR2 SVGAGI, per germline (reference sequence). V dropped 6 bases and J dropped 5; count of bases not matched to a gene: 11.

This clone was counted only a few times. V is TRBV27 and J is TRBJ2-7, with 11 bases aligning to TRBD2. The CDR3 runs 14 residues. Germline CDR1 reads MNHEY; CDR2 reads SMNVEV (reference sequence). V gave up 4 bases and J gave up 2 bases; unmatched junction bases: 1. CDR3 in amino acids: CASSYSGRAYEQYF. The DNA for the CDR3 is TGTGCCAGCAGTTATAGCGGGAGGGCCTACGAGCAGTACTTC.